This T cell receptor beta chain was identified during a study of T cell repertoires in cytomegalovirus infection. TCRdb re-derived calls from the reads in MiXCR, one entry per CDR3 protein. Of 350,000 to 550,000 distinct CDR3 sequences in the sample, approximately 33% are singletons; the top ten hold roughly 15%. Germline values: CDR1 MNHNY, CDR2 SVGAGI (reference sequence). The ends were cut back, 0 bases at V and 5 bases at J, with 10 bases in the middle. The CDR3 is 14 residues long. In this sample, this clonotype turned up many times. The V and J genes are TRBV6-6 and TRBJ2-5; possibly TRBD1 for D (6 bases). Sequenced sample: PBMCs. The source is a human donor in good health (CMV status not recorded). Some clones in this sample may be carry-over from other donors' samples. CDR3 in amino acids: CASSYSQGWETQYF. In DNA, the CDR3 is TGTGCCAGCAGTTACTCACAGGGTTGGGAGACCCAGTACTTC.